The clone carrying this T cell receptor (beta chain) was counted a few times. The antigen is undetermined. This CDR3 region has 20 residues. The germline V gene encodes CDR1 LGHDT and CDR2 YNNKEL (reference sequence). This sample is drawn from a study of blood T cells in healthy people across ages. Study conclusions and caveats: It was held that diversity estimates obtained from one million T cells represented underestimates. Any conclusive comparison of naive versus antigen-experienced cells was prevented by using unsorted PBMCs.

The authors ran a second PCR of about 6 to 12 cycles using a sample-barcoded 5' primer and a J-beta primer mix. TCRdb passed the 5' RACE reads through MiXCR, listing each CDR3 protein once. The profile shows about 780,000 distinct CDR3 sequences, 20% to 30% of them singletons. This same sample was also part of a study on T cells of mothers and their children. That publication notes: Material was donated by three healthy Caucasian mothers and their six children. Slightly higher overlap, not significant, was seen in related mother-child pairs than in unrelated pairs.

The rearrangement links TRBV3-1 to TRBJ2-7; 15 nucleotides match TRBD2. The J call is doubtful: the DNA matches TRBJ2-1 better. The sample taken for sequencing was blood. This clonotype originated in a boy aged 10-17 years in good health. The CDR3 reads CASSQDMGTSGGYRVNEQFF. DNA of the CDR3: TGTGCCAGCAGCCAAGATATGGGGACTAGCGGGGGGTACCGGGTCAATGAGCAGTTCTTC.